This TCR beta chain was retrieved from a study of Ad26.COV2.S vaccination and SARS-CoV-2 variants. Clones were sequenced by immunoSEQ multiplex PCR, and TCRdb holds only the in-frame ones, with some missing. The data contain a few hundred thousand clones, around nine tenths of them seen just once; the ten biggest clones take up roughly an eighth. Treatment denoted: roughly 19 received Ad26.COV2.S at low or high dose, single or two shots; about 5 received placebo; per-sample allocation not given. Vaccine and placebo recipients were sampled on day 63 after the first injection. On this clone: Its antigen remains unidentified.

The CDR3 totals 15 residues. Germline CDR1 reads MNHEY; CDR2 reads SVGEGT. With 5 bases removed from V and 3 bases from J, the gap between germline ends came to 17 bases. Overall study findings and caveats: Non-spike TCR breadth showed similarity between vaccine and placebo recipients. Analytic work on TCR breadth and depth might have understated the full extent of total T cell responses. Spike-specific TCR breadth ran higher among vaccine recipients than placebo recipients.

The material sequenced was peripheral blood, taken in a trial of Ad26.COV2.S vaccine versus placebo. V is TRBV6-2 or TRBV6-3 and J is TRBJ2-7; D is perhaps TRBD2 (6 bases). This TCR derives from a person aged 18 to 65 who received the Ad26.COV2.S COVID-19 vaccine or a placebo. CDR3 DNA sequence: TGTGCCAGCAGTGATCCCGGGACTGGGCGCTACGAGCAGTACTTC. Protein: CASSDPGTGRYEQYF.